One sample yielded the 7 T cell receptor beta chains listed below, sequenced in a study of T cell repertoires in cytomegalovirus infection. TCRdb processed the reads anew with MiXCR; each CDR3 protein has one entry. Here the sample spans around 140,000 distinct CDR3 sequences, about 6.3% being singletons. Sequencing was carried out using PBMCs. All receptors derive from a human donor in good health (CMV status not recorded). Some clones in this sample may be carry-over from other donors' samples.

In its sample, this clonotype was seen many times. This rearrangement joins TRBV12-3 or TRBV12-4 to TRBJ1-1, with a possible D match to TRBD1 (5 bases). Trimming left V 1 base short and J 9 bases short, with 12 bases between. This CDR3 comprises 13 residues. CDR3 DNA sequence: TGTGCCAGCAGTTTAGATCGGGGCTCTCAAGCTTTCTTT. Its translation is CASSLDRGSQAFF.

This sequence joins TRBV6-2 or TRBV6-3 and TRBJ2-1; 15 nucleotides agree with TRBD2. The V segment lost 8 bases and the J segment 10 bases; nucleotides outside the gene matches: 6. CDR1 and CDR2 (germline): MNHEY, SVGEGT. The CDR3 runs 14 residues. CDR3 sequence (DNA): TGTGCCAGCGTCGGACTAGCGGGGGGGGCGGAGCAGTTCTTC. It codes for CASVGLAGGAEQFF.

This clonotype was seen a handful of times. V and J are TRBV5-1 and TRBJ2-7, with D perhaps TRBD2 (6 bases). Germline-derived CDR1 and CDR2 are SGHRS and YFSETQ. V lost 4 bases to trimming and J lost 6 bases, with 11 bases between them. The CDR3 consists of 12 residues. The CDR3 here is CASSAEGPEQYF. The CDR3 DNA reads as TGCGCCAGCAGCGCGGAGGGGCCCGAGCAGTACTTC. Supplemented by reference TRBV5-1 and TRBJ2-7, the full variable domain reads KAGVTQTPRYLIKTRGQQVTLSCSPISGHRSVSWYQQTPGQGLQFLFEYFSETQRNKGNFPGRFSGRQFSNSRSEMNVSTLELGDSALYLCASSAEGPEQYFGPGTRLTVT.

This clonotype came up many times. This chain links TRBV25-1 with TRBJ2-3; D possibly corresponds to TRBD1 (6 bases). Between the trimmed V and J ends, which lost 4 bases and 7 bases, there was a span of 12 bases. The length of the CDR3 is 13 residues. Germline-derived CDR1 and CDR2 are MGHDK and SYGVNS. CDR3 region: CASSGLGGHTQYF. For the CDR3, the DNA is TGTGCCAGCAGTGGATTAGGGGGTCATACGCAGTATTTT. The complete variable domain, with remaining parts taken from reference TRBV25-1 and TRBJ2-3, reads EADIYQTPRYLVIGTGKKITLECSQTMGHDKMYWYQQDPGMELHLIHYSYGVNSTEKGDLSSESTVSRIRTEHFPLTLESARPSHTSQYLCASSGLGGHTQYFGPGTRLTVL.

The CDR3 spells CASSFSQGAFF. DNA of the CDR3: TGTGCCAGCAGTTTTTCACAGGGGGCTTTCTTT. The rearrangement links TRBV12-3 or TRBV12-4 to TRBJ1-1, with TRBD1 matching 7 bases. The length of the CDR3 is 11 residues. The trim removed 3 bases at V and 11 bases at J, leaving 3 bases unmatched.

This clonotype has ten or more counts. The chain carries TRBV7-2 and TRBJ1-2, with a weak D call TRBD1 (5 bases). Trimming removed 1 base from V and 0 bases from J, with 12 bases in between. The germline V gene has CDR1 SGHTA and CDR2 FQGNSA. The CDR3 runs 16 residues. The CDR3: CASSLEGTGANYGYTF. In DNA, the CDR3 is TGTGCCAGCAGCTTAGAAGGGACGGGTGCTAACTATGGCTACACCTTC.

This clonotype showed up many times. V and J are TRBV7-2 and TRBJ2-7; D may correspond to TRBD1 or TRBD2 (6 bases each). Per the germline V gene, CDR1 is SGHTA and CDR2 is FQGNSA. The germline V and J ends were trimmed by 0 bases and 7 bases, with 10 bases remaining between them. The CDR3 is 13 amino acids. The CDR3 DNA is TGTGCCAGCAGCTTAGCGCCGGGGGCTGAGCAGTACTTC. This gives the protein CASSLAPGAEQYF.